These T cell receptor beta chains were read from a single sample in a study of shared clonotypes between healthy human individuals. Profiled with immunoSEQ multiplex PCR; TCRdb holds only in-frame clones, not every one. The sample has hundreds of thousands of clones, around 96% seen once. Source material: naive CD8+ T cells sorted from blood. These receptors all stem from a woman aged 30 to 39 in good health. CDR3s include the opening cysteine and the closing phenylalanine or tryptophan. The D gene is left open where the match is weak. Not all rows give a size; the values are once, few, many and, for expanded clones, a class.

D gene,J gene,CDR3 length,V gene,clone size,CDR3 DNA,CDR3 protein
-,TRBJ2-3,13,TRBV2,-,TGTGCCAGCAGTGAATACCACACAGATACGCAGTATTTT,CASSEYHTDTQYF
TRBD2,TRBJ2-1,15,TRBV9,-,TGTGCCAGCAGCGCCCCTAGCGGGAGGGACAATGAGCAGTTCTTC,CASSAPSGRDNEQFF
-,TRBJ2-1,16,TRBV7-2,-,TGTGCCAGCAGCTTACTCGGGGCTGAAATTTACAATGAGCAGTTCTTC,CASSLLGAEIYNEQFF
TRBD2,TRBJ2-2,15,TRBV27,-,TGTGCCAGCAGTTTAGGGGCACGGGGGGCCGGGGAGCTGTTTTTT,CASSLGARGAGELFF
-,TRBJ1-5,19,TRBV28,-,TGTGCCAGCAGCCTCCCTCTTTGGGACACTACTAATAGCAATCAGCCCCAGCATTTT,CASSLPLWDTTNSNQPQHF
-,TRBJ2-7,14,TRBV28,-,TGTGCCAGCAGTTTAATGGGACTGACCTACGAGCAGTACTTC,CASSLMGLTYEQYF
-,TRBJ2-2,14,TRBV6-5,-,TGTGCCAGCAGTTCCGATCAGGGCCCCGGGGAGCTGTTTTTT,CASSSDQGPGELFF
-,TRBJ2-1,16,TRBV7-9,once,TGTGCCAGCAGCCGGACTTTGGGAGCGGAGAACAATGAGCAGTTCTTC,CASSRTLGAENNEQFF
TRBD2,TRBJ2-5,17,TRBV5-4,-,TGTGCCAGCAGCTCCGGGGCTAGCGGGAGGGCCTGGGAGACCCAGTACTTC,CASSSGASGRAWETQYF
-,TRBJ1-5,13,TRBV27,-,TGTGCCAGCAGTCCGTGGGTCAATCAGCCCCAGCATTTT,CASSPWVNQPQHF
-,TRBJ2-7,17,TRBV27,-,TGTGCCAGCAGTCTGGCCCCGTTCAGAGAGATAGACTACGAGCAGTACTTC,CASSLAPFREIDYEQYF
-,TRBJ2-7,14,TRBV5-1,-,TGCGCCAGCAGCCCTTCGGGGGTTTACGACGAGCAGTACTTC,CASSPSGVYDEQYF
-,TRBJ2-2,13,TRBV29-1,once,TGCAGCGTTGGCCGGCAGAACACCGGGGAGCTGTTTTTT,CSVGRQNTGELFF
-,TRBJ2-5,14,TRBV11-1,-,TGTGCCAGCAGCTTAGATGGGAACCAAGAGACCCAGTACTTC,CASSLDGNQETQYF
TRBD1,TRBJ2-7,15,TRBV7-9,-,TGTGCCAGCAGCTTAGGTCCTCAGGGGGCGGACGAGCAGTACTTC,CASSLGPQGADEQYF
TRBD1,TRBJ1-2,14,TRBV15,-,TGTGCCACCACCGAAACAGGGGAAGTAAGAGGCTACACCTTC,CATTETGEVRGYTF
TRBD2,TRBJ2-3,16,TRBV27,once,TGTGCCAGCAGTCTCCGATATCCGGGACTAGTTACTACGCAGTATTTT,CASSLRYPGLVTTQYF
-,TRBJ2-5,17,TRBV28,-,TGTGCCAGCAGTTTAAATTCGGCGGTTGGCACCTGGGAGACCCAGTACTTC,CASSLNSAVGTWETQYF
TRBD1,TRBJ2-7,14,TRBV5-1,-,TGCGCCAGCAGCGTTGGGACAGGGGTCCACGAGCAGTACTTC,CASSVGTGVHEQYF
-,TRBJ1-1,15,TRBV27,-,TGTGCCAGCAGTTTATCCGGGGATATGAACACTGAAGCTTTCTTT,CASSLSGDMNTEAFF
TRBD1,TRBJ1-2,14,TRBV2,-,TGTGCCAGCGGAGAGGGACAGGGGGTTTATGGCTACACCTTC,CASGEGQGVYGYTF
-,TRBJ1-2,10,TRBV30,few,TGTGCCTGGATAGGACGGGGCTACACCTTC,CAWIGRGYTF
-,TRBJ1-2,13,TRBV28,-,TGTGCCAGCAAAAAGCACAGGTCCTATGGCTACACCTTC,CASKKHRSYGYTF
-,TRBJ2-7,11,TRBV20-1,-,TGCAGTGGCCGCGCAGTTTCCGAGCAGTACTTC,CSGRAVSEQYF
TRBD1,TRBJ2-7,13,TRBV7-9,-,TGTGCCAGTAGACAGGGGGGCTCCTACGAGCAGTACTTC,CASRQGGSYEQYF
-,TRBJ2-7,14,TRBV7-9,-,TGTGCCAGCAGCTTAAGACAGCACTCCTACGAGCAGTACTTC,CASSLRQHSYEQYF
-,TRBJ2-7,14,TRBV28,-,TGTGCCAGCAGTTTAGTCGGCGAGGGATACGAGCAGTACTTC,CASSLVGEGYEQYF
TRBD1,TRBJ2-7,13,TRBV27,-,TGTGCCAGCAGGGGACAGGGTATCTACGAGCAGTACTTC,CASRGQGIYEQYF
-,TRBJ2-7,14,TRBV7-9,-,TGTGCCAGCAGCTTAGGCGGGGGCTTCTACGAGCAGTACTTC,CASSLGGGFYEQYF
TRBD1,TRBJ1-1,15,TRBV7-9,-,TGTGCCAGCAGACCGAAGGGACAGCAGAACACTGAAGCTTTCTTT,CASRPKGQQNTEAFF
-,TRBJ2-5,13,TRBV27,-,TGTGCCTCCAGATTTGGGGTAGGGGGGACCCAGTACTTC,CASRFGVGGTQYF
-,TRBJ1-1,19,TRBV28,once,TGTGCCAGCAGTCTAAAAAACAGGGTTATTGGTGGTATGAACACTGAAGCTTTCTTT,CASSLKNRVIGGMNTEAFF
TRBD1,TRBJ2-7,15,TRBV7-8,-,TGTGCCAGCAGCTTTAGACAGGGGGAAACCTACGAGCAGTACTTC,CASSFRQGETYEQYF
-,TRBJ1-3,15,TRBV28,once,TGTGCCAGCAGTTTACCCGGGGGGCACGGAAACACCATATATTTT,CASSLPGGHGNTIYF
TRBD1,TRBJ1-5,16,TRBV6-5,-,TGTGCCAGCAGTTACTCGAAAGGGGGCGGCAATCAGCCCCAGCATTTT,CASSYSKGGGNQPQHF
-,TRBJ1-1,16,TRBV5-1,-,TGCGCCAGCAGCTTGGGAGGGTCAGGGTCGAGCACTGAAGCTTTCTTT,CASSLGGSGSSTEAFF
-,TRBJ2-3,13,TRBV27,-,TGTGCCAGCAGCCAAACTCGGCCAGATACGCAGTATTTT,CASSQTRPDTQYF
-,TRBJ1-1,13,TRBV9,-,TGTGCCAGCAGCGTAGATTTGAACACTGAAGCTTTCTTT,CASSVDLNTEAFF
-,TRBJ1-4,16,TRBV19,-,TGTGCCAGTAATAACGGACACTCGGTAACTAATGAAAAACTGTTTTTT,CASNNGHSVTNEKLFF
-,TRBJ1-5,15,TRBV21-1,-,TGTGCCAGCAGCAAAAGCCCCAGACCCAGCTTCTTCTTGCATTTT,CASSKSPRPSFFLHF
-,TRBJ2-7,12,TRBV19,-,TGTGCCAGTAATGGGGGAGGCTACGAGCAGTACTTC,CASNGGGYEQYF
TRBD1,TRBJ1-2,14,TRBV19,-,TGTGCCAGTAGTTACAGGGGGAATTTGCATGGCTACACCTTC,CASSYRGNLHGYTF
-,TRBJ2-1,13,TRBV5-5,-,TGTGCCAGCAGCTTGTTGCTAGCCAATGAGCAGTTCTTC,CASSLLLANEQFF
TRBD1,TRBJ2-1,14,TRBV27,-,TGTGCCAGCAGTTTAACAGGGGCCTACAATGAGCAGTTCTTC,CASSLTGAYNEQFF
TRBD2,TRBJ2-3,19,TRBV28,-,TGTGCCAGCAGTATTCCGGGACTAGCGAGAACCAACCGAACAGATACGCAGTATTTT,CASSIPGLARTNRTDTQYF
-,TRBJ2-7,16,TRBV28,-,TGTGCCAGCCTTCCTCTAGATCAGGGATCCGTTTTCGAGCAGTACTTC,CASLPLDQGSVFEQYF